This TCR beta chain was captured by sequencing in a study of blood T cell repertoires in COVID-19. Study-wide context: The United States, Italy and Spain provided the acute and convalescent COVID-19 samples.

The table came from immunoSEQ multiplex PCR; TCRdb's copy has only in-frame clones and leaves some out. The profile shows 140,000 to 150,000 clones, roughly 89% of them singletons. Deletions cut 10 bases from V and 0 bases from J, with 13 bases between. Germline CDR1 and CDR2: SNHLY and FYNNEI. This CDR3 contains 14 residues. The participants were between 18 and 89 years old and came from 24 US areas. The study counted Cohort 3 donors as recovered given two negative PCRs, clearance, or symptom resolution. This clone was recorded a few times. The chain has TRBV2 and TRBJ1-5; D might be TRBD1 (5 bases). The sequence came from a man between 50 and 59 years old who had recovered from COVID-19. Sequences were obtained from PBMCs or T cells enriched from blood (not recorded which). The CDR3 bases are TGTGCCACCCAGGCAGGGTATAGCAATCAGCCCCAGCATTTT. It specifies CATQAGYSNQPQHF.